Presented here are 10 T cell receptor beta chains from one specimen sequenced in a study of blood T cell repertoires in COVID-19. Only in-frame clones appear in the TCRdb table, and some are missing; sequencing was by immunoSEQ multiplex PCR. Of some 150,000 clones listed, approximately 80% are singletons. The sequencing sample was made of peripheral blood. All receptors come from a human donor in a cohort sampled during active COVID-19.

V and J are TRBV7-2 and TRBJ2-2; perhaps TRBD2 as D (6 bases). Trimming removed 4 bases at V and 4 bases at J, with 25 bases between. This CDR3 has 19 residues. The V gene's germline CDR1 is SGHTA and CDR2 FQGNSA. As DNA, the CDR3 is TGTGCCAGCAGCTATGGGAGGAGGTTACGGGTAGGGAGCACCGGGGAGCTGTTTTTT. Its translation is CASSYGRRLRVGSTGELFF.

The chain combines TRBV5-4 with TRBJ1-3; 10 nucleotides agree with TRBD1. Losses at the gene ends were 4 bases for V and 0 bases for J; bases not matched to a gene: 4. Looked up from germline, CDR1 is SGHNT and CDR2 is YYREEE (reference sequence). The CDR3 is 16 residues long. CDR3 protein: CASSVGQGGSGNTIYF. In nucleotides, the CDR3 is TGTGCCAGCAGCGTAGGACAGGGGGGCTCTGGAAACACCATATATTTT.

The V gene is TRBV18, the J gene TRBJ1-1; 8 nucleotides match TRBD1. The V and J ends lost 4 bases and 6 bases, in that order; junction bases with no gene match: 10. The CDR3 is 15 amino acids. Germline V CDR1 and CDR2: KGHSH, LQKENI. The CDR3 bases are TGTGCCAGCTCACGCGACAGGGGAGATACCTCTGAAGCTTTCTTT. Amino acid sequence: CASSRDRGDTSEAFF.

The rearrangement uses TRBV6-5 and TRBJ2-3, with 8 bases matching TRBD2. The junction had 13 bases not matched to a gene; V was cut back by 7 bases and J by 7 bases. The CDR3 is 15 amino acids. Germline-derived CDR1 and CDR2 are MNHEY and SVGAGI. The CDR3 nucleotides are TGTGCCAGCACCAAAGGACTAGCACAAGCCCATACGCAGTATTTT. The encoded protein is CASTKGLAQAHTQYF.

V usage is TRBV28 and J usage is TRBJ2-1; no clear D. The CDR3 length is 13 residues. Germline lookup yields CDR1 MDHEN and CDR2 SYDVKM. Trimming pared 3 bases from V and 6 bases from J, leaving 9 bases between. The CDR3 nucleotides read TGTGCCAGCAGTTTCGTCGCCAGCAATGAGCAGTTCTTC. Amino acids: CASSFVASNEQFF. The variable domain in full, completed from reference TRBV28 and TRBJ2-1, reads DVKVTQSSRYLVKRTGEKVFLECVQDMDHENMFWYRQDPGLGLRLIYFSYDVKMKEKGDIPEGYSVSREKKERFSLILESASTNQTSMYLCASSFVASNEQFFGPGTRLTVL.

This clone was seen a single time. The CDR3 spells CASSYLVRGSDTEAFF. Here the CDR3 DNA reads TGTGCCAGCAGTTACCTTGTGCGGGGGAGCGATACTGAAGCTTTCTTT. The chain employs TRBV6-5 and TRBJ1-1, with a tentative D call TRBD1 (5 bases). CDR1 is MNHEY, CDR2 SVGAGI, per germline. The CDR3 has 16 residues. V dropped 2 bases and J dropped 5 bases, with 18 bases sitting between them.

The chain is built from TRBV6-6 and TRBJ1-2, with D possibly TRBD1 on 6 matching bases. Trimming removed 5 bases from V and 4 bases from J, with 11 bases in between. The V gene's germline CDR1 is MNHNY and CDR2 SVGAGI (reference sequence). The CDR3 spans 13 residues. In nucleotides, the CDR3 is TGTGCCAGCAGTCCCGACAGGTCCTATGGCTACACCTTC. This encodes CASSPDRSYGYTF.

The V and J genes are TRBV4-3 and TRBJ2-7; a possible D gene is TRBD1 (5 bases). The CDR3 consists of 15 residues. With 6 bases removed from V and 5 bases from J, the gap between germline ends came to 20 bases. Germline CDR1 LGHNA, CDR2 YSLEER. Here the CDR3 DNA reads TGCGCCAGCAGTCGAGCAGGGAATTTTTTCAACGAGCAGTACTTC. Its translation is CASSRAGNFFNEQYF.

The chain couples TRBV7-2 to TRBJ2-2; 10 bases align to TRBD1. Germline loops: CDR1 SGHTA, CDR2 FQGNSA. This CDR3 spans 18 amino acids. J was trimmed by 6 bases and V by 4 bases; bases with no gene match: 14. The CDR3, as DNA: TGTGCCAGCAGCTCCATCCCCTGGACAGGGGGGATCGCCGGGGAGCTGTTTTTT. Translated: CASSSIPWTGGIAGELFF.

This rearrangement joins TRBV19 to TRBJ1-1, with no clear D. V was pared by 6 bases and J by 4 bases, with 12 bases between. The length of the CDR3 is 13 residues. Germline V gene data show CDR1 as LNHDA and CDR2 as SQIVND (reference sequence). CDR3 residues: CASRGEGTTEAFF. CDR3 DNA sequence: TGTGCCAGTAGGGGAGAGGGAACCACTGAAGCTTTCTTT.